One T cell receptor (beta chain) is described in this entry. Its antigen is unidentified. The record originates from a study of cytomegalovirus exposure and HLA in healthy donors. Study-wide background: Genetic ancestry analysis placed over 75% of the roughly 400 donors that were genotyped in the Caucasian-associated cluster.

With 0 bases removed from V and 8 bases from J, the gap between germline ends came to 8 bases. CDR3 length equals 13 residues. Looked up from germline, CDR1 is LNHNV and CDR2 is YYDKDF (reference sequence). Whole-study results and caveats: As a later analysis showed, a missense DCLRE1C variant was linked to trimming of TCR beta V- and J-genes.

The primer mix had 60 Vbeta and 13 Jbeta primers. Some clones are missing from TCRdb's copy, which holds only in-frame ones; the method was immunoSEQ multiplex PCR. The sample carries around 150,000 clones, 75% to 80% recorded once. In nominal health when sampled, donors likely had unrecorded immune exposures nonetheless. The sequencing sample was made of PBMCs. This sequence originates from a woman in her forties or fifties in good health and CMV-seronegative. J is TRBJ2-1 and V is TRBV15; no clear D gene. The CDR3 reads CATSRDRRDEQFF. CDR3 nucleotide sequence: TGTGCCACCAGCAGAGATCGACGGGATGAGCAGTTCTTC.